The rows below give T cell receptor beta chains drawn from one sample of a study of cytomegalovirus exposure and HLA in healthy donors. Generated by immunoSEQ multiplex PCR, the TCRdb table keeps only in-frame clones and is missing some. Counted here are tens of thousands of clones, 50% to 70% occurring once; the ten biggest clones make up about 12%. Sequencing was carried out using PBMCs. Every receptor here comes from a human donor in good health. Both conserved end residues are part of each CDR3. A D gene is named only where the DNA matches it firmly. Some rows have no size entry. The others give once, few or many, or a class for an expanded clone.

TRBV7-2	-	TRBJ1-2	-	TGTGCCAGCAGCTTAGCCCCCAGGGCATCTAACTATGGCTACACCTTC	CASSLAPRASNYGYTF
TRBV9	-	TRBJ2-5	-	TGTGCCAGCAGCGTAGACCAGAAAGAGACCCAGTACTTC	CASSVDQKETQYF
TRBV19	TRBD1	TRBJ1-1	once	TGTGCCAGTAGCCAGGGGGCCCTCACTGAAGCTTTCTTT	CASSQGALTEAFF
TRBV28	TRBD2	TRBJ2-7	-	TGTGCCAGCAGTTTCTCCGGGGGGAACTACGAGCAGTACTTC	CASSFSGGNYEQYF
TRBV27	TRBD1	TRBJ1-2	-	TGTGCCAGCAGTAAAGACAGGGGCTATCACCATGGCTACACCTTC	CASSKDRGYHHGYTF
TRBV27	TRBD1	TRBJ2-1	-	TGTGCCAGCAGTAACCGGGACAGGGGGTTCGATGAGCAGTTCTTC	CASSNRDRGFDEQFF
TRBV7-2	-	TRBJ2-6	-	TGTGCCAGCAGCTTGACAGGATACACTGGGGCCAACGTCCTGACTTTC	CASSLTGYTGANVLTF
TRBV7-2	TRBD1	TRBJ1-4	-	TGTGCCAGCAGCTCCCGACAGGGGAATGAAAAACTGTTTTTT	CASSSRQGNEKLFF
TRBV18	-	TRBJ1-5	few	TGTGCCAGCTCACCACTCATGTTGGCAGGCAGAAGCAATCAGCCCCAGCATTTT	CASSPLMLAGRSNQPQHF
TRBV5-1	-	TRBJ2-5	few	TGCGCCAGCAGCTCTAGGGGAGGACACGAGGAGACCCAGTACTTC	CASSSRGGHEETQYF
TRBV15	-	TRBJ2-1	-	TGTGCCACCAGCGGTCTCAGGGGAAATGAGCAGTTCTTC	CATSGLRGNEQFF
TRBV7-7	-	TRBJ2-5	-	TGTGCTAGCAGCTTAGAAGGTAGCGTAGGAGAGACCCAGTACTTC	CASSLEGSVGETQYF